Listed here are 15 T cell receptor beta chains from one sample, sequenced in a study of CD8+CD57+ T cells in acquired aplastic anemia. In patients chosen for sequencing, flow cytometry had shown CD8+CD57+ cell expansion. Investigators profiled TCR beta VDJ and CDR3 from genomic DNA template. A single record per CDR3 protein comes from TCRdb applying MiXCR to the reads. The table records under 350,000 distinct CDR3 sequences, approximately 57% of them present only once. The sample consisted of sorted CD4+, CD8+, or CD8+CD57+ T cells (not recorded which) from PBMCs. These receptors originate from a human donor with aplastic anemia.

This chain links TRBV10-3 with TRBJ2-7; D may be TRBD2 (5 bases). Germline assignment: CDR1 ENHRY and CDR2 SYGVKD. There are 14 residues in the CDR3. The V end lost 6 bases, the J end lost 3 bases, and 15 bases lay between the germline ends. The CDR3 loop is CAIRTREPNYEQYF. The CDR3 nucleotides are TGTGCCATCAGAACTCGGGAACCGAACTACGAGCAGTACTTC.

The gene calls are TRBV6-5 and TRBJ2-3; D call uncertain. Trimming stripped 6 bases from V and 4 bases from J, with 11 bases between. Germline V gene data show CDR1 as MNHEY and CDR2 as SVGAGI. CDR3 size: 13 residues. The CDR3: CASSRNKADTQYF. In DNA form, the CDR3 reads TGTGCCAGCAGCCGTAACAAGGCAGATACGCAGTATTTT.

This rearrangement joins TRBV2 to TRBJ2-7, with D unresolved. CDR1 is SNHLY, CDR2 FYNNEI, per germline. V was shortened by 0 bases and J by 2 bases, with 8 bases between the two germline ends. This CDR3 has 14 residues. The CDR3 here is CASSEAGWAYEQYF. The DNA of the CDR3 is TGTGCCAGCAGTGAAGCAGGGTGGGCCTACGAGCAGTACTTC. The variable domain in full, completed from reference TRBV2 and TRBJ2-7, reads EPEVTQTPSHQVTQMGQEVILRCVPISNHLYFYWYRQILGQKVEFLVSFYNNEISEKSEIFDDQFSVERPDGSNFTLKIRSTKLEDSAMYFCASSEAGWAYEQYFGPGTRLTVT.

V gene TRBV20-1 combines with J gene TRBJ1-2; 8 bases line up with TRBD1. The CDR3 covers 14 residues. Trimming took 3 bases from V and 5 from J; bases not matched to a gene: 8. Germline CDR1 reads DFQATT; CDR2 reads SNEGSKA (reference sequence). The CDR3 reads CSARAGRGRYGYTF. The CDR3 coding sequence is TGCAGTGCTAGGGCTGGCAGGGGGCGGTATGGCTACACCTTC.

This clonotype is a singleton in its sample. The chain has TRBV20-1 and TRBJ1-4; TRBD1 agrees at 7 bases. This CDR3 region has 16 residues. Germline V gene sequence: CDR1 DFQATT, CDR2 SNEGSKA (reference sequence). The ends lost 1 base at V and 6 bases at J; junction bases unmatched: 11. The CDR3 reads CSARVGYRGGDEKLFF. For the CDR3, the DNA is TGCAGTGCTAGAGTAGGGTACAGGGGAGGAGATGAAAAACTGTTTTTT.

The chain recombines TRBV7-2 with TRBJ2-1; TRBD1 matches 8 bases. The ends lost 4 bases at V and 4 bases at J; junction bases unmatched: 6. The CDR3 loop spans 15 amino acids. Germline V gene lookup returns CDR1 SGHTA and CDR2 FQGNSA. The chain's CDR3 is CASSSGQGIYNEQFF. CDR3 DNA: TGTGCCAGCAGCTCAGGACAGGGAATTTACAATGAGCAGTTCTTC. The entire variable domain, with the rest obtained from reference TRBV7-2 and TRBJ2-1, is as follows: GAGVSQSPSNKVTEKGKDVELRCDPISGHTALYWYRQSLGQGLEFLIYFQGNSAPDKSGLPSDRFSAERTGGSVSTLTIQRTQQEDSAVYLCASSSGQGIYNEQFFGPGTRLTVL.

This clonotype came up many times. The V gene is TRBV20-1, the J gene TRBJ2-3; a weak D match, TRBD2 (6 bases). CDR3 length: 15 residues. The ends were cut back, 3 bases at V and 1 base at J, with 14 bases in the middle. Germline CDR1 reads DFQATT; CDR2 reads SNEGSKA (reference sequence). The CDR3 sequence: CSARGGQLRTDTQYF. CDR3 nucleotides: TGCAGTGCTAGGGGAGGCCAGTTGCGCACAGATACGCAGTATTTT.

This clonotype is a singleton in its sample. The rearrangement links TRBV24-1 to TRBJ1-5, with D possibly being TRBD1 (6 bases). The CDR3 is 15 amino acids. The germline V gene has CDR1 KGHDR and CDR2 SFDVKD. V lost 9 bases and J 0 bases, leaving 14 bases between the germline ends. Here the CDR3 DNA reads TGTGCCACCTCAGAAAGGGGGAATAGCAATCAGCCCCAGCATTTT. Translating it yields CATSERGNSNQPQHF.

This sequence joins TRBV12-3 or TRBV12-4 and TRBJ2-3; 15 positions match TRBD2. The CDR3 extends over 16 amino acids. V trimming: 6 bases; J trimming: 3 bases; junction bases outside the gene matches: 4. The CDR3: CASRQGLAGGTDTQYF. The CDR3 DNA follows: TGTGCCAGCAGACAGGGACTAGCGGGAGGAACAGATACGCAGTATTTT.

CDR3 region: CASRVSRNSYEQYF. The DNA of the CDR3 is TGTGCCAGCAGGGTTTCGAGAAACTCCTACGAGCAGTACTTC. The chain carries TRBV2 and TRBJ2-7; D call uncertain. Germline V lookup: CDR1 SNHLY, CDR2 FYNNEI. The CDR3 runs to 14 residues. V was trimmed by 6 bases and J by 0 bases, leaving 12 bases between them.

The chain has TRBV6-5 and TRBJ2-5, with D perhaps matching TRBD1 (6 bases). Germline V gene data show CDR1 as MNHEY and CDR2 as SVGAGI. This CDR3 contains 11 residues. V lost 6 bases, J lost 7 bases, and 9 bases lay in between. This CDR3 reads CASRGAGTQYF. Written as DNA, the CDR3 is TGTGCCAGCAGGGGGGCGGGGACCCAGTACTTC.

This chain uses TRBV25-1 with TRBJ1-4; 10 bases are shared with TRBD1. After removal of 0 bases from V and 8 bases from J, the junction contained 6 bases not matched to a gene. Looked up from germline, CDR1 is MGHDK and CDR2 is SYGVNS. The CDR3 has 16 amino acids. CDR3 residues: CASSEYKGQGNEKLFF. The CDR3 DNA follows: TGTGCCAGCAGTGAATATAAGGGACAGGGGAACGAAAAACTGTTTTTT.

This clonotype was detected only once. This rearrangement joins TRBV29-1 to TRBJ2-7; possibly TRBD1 for D (5 bases). The J call may not be correct, given that the DNA end is closer to TRBJ2-1. The CDR3 totals 11 residues. From germline, CDR1 is SQVTM and CDR2 ANQGSEA. In DNA form, the CDR3 reads TGCAGCGTTGGGCAGGGCGAAGGGCAGTTCTTC. This sequence encodes CSVGQGEGQFF.

The V and J genes are TRBV7-2 and TRBJ2-7, with 11 positions matching TRBD1. The CDR3 extends over 13 amino acids. Per germline, CDR1 SGHTA and CDR2 FQGNSA. The V and J ends lost 9 bases and 7 bases, in that order; junction bases with no gene match: 8. CDR3 nucleotides: TGTGCCAGTAATGGACAGGGGGCTGTTGAGCAGTACTTC. Translating gives CASNGQGAVEQYF. The variable domain in full, completed from reference TRBV7-2 and TRBJ2-7, reads GAGVSQSPSNKVTEKGKDVELRCDPISGHTALYWYRQSLGQGLEFLIYFQGNSAPDKSGLPSDRFSAERTGGSVSTLTIQRTQQEDSAVYLCASNGQGAVEQYFGPGTRLTVT.

The rearrangement links TRBV5-1 to TRBJ2-7; D unclear. This CDR3 comprises 12 residues. Germline-derived CDR1 and CDR2 are SGHRS and YFSETQ. V was trimmed by 0 bases and J by 7 bases, leaving 8 bases between them. In nucleotides, the CDR3 is TGCGCCAGCAGCTTGGAGGGTGTGGAGCAGTACTTC. It is translated as CASSLEGVEQYF.